This T cell receptor gamma chain was sequenced during a study of intestinal T cells in coeliac disease. Study as a whole: In the TRG cohort, coeliac patients were much younger than controls.

The TRG library came from 150 to 250 ng of biopsy DNA amplified with LymphoTrack primers. TCRdb reanalyzed the multiplex PCR reads using CATT. The table lists about 760 gamma-chain clones, 40% to 60% of them singletons. In regard to this clone: Its matching antigen is unknown.

The CDR3 extends over 12 amino acids. The trim removed 8 bases at V and 10 bases at J, leaving 12 bases unmatched. Ten to eleven formalin-fixed paraffin-embedded scrolls, each 5 µm thick, supplied each case's genomic DNA. Broader study findings: All 22 biopsies were correctly classified by TRD kmer clustering. Age differed significantly between coeliac patients and controls. Leave-one-out accuracy for TRG clustering was reportedly approximately 85%, training roughly 94%.

Sequenced input: a duodenal biopsy. This sequence originates from a human donor with celiac disease. The chain has TRGV10 and TRGJ1 or TRGJ2. TRGV10 is an open reading frame whose function is uncertain. CDR3 amino acids: CAAWEFIIKKLF. CDR3 coding DNA: TGTGCTGCGTGGGAATTTATTATAAAGAAACTCTTT.